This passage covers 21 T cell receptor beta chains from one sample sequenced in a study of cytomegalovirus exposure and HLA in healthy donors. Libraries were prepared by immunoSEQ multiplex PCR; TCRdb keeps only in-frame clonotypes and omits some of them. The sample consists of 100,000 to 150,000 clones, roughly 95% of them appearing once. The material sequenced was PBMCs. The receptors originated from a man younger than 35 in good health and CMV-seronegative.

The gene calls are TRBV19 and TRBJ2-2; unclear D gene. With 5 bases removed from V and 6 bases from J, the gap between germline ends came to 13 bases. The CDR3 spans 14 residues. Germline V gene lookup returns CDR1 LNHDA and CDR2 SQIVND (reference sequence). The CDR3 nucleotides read TGTGCCAGTAGTCTCCCCGATGGGCCCGGGGAGCTGTTTTTT. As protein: CASSLPDGPGELFF.

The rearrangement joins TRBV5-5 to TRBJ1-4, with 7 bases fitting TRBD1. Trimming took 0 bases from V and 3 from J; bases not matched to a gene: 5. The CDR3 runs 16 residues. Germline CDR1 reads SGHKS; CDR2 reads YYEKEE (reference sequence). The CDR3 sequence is CASSLGTGGSNEKLFF. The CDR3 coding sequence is TGTGCCAGCAGCTTGGGGACAGGTGGATCTAATGAAAAACTGTTTTTT.

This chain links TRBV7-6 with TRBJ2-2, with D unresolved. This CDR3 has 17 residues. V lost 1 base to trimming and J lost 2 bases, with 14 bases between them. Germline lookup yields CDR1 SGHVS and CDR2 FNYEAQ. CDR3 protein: CASSLDRAPINTGELFF. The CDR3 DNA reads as TGTGCCAGCAGCTTAGACAGAGCCCCGATAAACACCGGGGAGCTGTTTTTT.

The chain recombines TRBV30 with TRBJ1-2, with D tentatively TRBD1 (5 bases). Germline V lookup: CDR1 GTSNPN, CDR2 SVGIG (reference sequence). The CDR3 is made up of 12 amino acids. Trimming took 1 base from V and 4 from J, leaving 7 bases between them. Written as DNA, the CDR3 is TGTGCCTGGAGTGCAAGGGGCTATGGCTACACCTTC. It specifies CAWSARGYGYTF.

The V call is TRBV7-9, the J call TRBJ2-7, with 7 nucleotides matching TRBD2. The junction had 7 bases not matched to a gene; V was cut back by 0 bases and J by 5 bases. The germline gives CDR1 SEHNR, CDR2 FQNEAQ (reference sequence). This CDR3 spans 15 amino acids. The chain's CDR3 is CASSLAPGRVHEQYF. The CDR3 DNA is TGTGCCAGCAGCTTAGCACCAGGGAGGGTGCACGAGCAGTACTTC.

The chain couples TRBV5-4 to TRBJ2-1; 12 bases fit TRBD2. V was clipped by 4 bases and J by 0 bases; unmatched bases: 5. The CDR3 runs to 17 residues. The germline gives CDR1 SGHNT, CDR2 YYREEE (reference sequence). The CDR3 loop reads CASSIASGRASYNEQFF. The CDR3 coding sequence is TGTGCCAGCAGCATTGCTAGCGGGAGGGCCTCCTACAATGAGCAGTTCTTC. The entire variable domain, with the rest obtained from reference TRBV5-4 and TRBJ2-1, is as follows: ETGVTQSPTHLIKTRGQQVTLRCSSQSGHNTVSWYQQALGQGPQFIFQYYREEENGRGNFPPRFSGLQFPNYSSELNVNALELDDSALYLCASSIASGRASYNEQFFGPGTRLTVL.

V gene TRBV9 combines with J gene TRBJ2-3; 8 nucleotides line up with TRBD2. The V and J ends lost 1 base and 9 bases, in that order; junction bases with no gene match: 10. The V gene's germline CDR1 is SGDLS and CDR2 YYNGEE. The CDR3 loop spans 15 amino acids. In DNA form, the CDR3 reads TGTGCCAGCAGCGTATCACCCCCCGGGGGGGGGACGCAGTATTTT. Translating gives CASSVSPPGGGTQYF.

CDR3 nucleotides: TGTGCCAGCAGCTTAACAGGGGGCATTTACAATGAGCAGTTCTTC. As protein: CASSLTGGIYNEQFF. This rearrangement joins TRBV7-8 to TRBJ2-1, with 9 positions matching TRBD1. This CDR3 is 15 amino acids long. Germline assignment: CDR1 SGHVS and CDR2 FQNEAQ. With 2 bases clipped from V and 4 bases from J, the junction kept 3 bases outside the gene matches. The variable domain in full, completed from reference TRBV7-8 and TRBJ2-1, reads GAGVSQSPRYKVAKRGQDVALRCDPISGHVSLFWYQQALGQGPEFLTYFQNEAQLDKSGLPSDRFFAERPEGSVSTLKIQRTQQEDSAVYLCASSLTGGIYNEQFFGPGTRLTVL.

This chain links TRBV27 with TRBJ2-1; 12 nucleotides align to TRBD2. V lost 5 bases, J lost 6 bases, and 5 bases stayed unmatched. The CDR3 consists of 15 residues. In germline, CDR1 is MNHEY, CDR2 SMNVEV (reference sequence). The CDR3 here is CASSVWTSGANEQFF. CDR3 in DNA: TGTGCCAGCAGTGTCTGGACTAGCGGGGCCAATGAGCAGTTCTTC.

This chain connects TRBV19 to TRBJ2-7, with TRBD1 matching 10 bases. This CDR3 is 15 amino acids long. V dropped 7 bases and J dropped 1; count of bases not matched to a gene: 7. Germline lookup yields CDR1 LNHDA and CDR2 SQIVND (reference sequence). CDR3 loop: CASTTGQGLSYEQYF. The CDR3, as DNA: TGTGCCAGTACCACGGGACAGGGGTTATCCTACGAGCAGTACTTC.

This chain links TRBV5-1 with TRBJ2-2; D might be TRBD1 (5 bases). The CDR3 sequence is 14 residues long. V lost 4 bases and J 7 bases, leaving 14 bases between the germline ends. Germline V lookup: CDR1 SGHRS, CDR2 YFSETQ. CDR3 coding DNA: TGCGCCAGCAGCCCTGACAGTTCCTACGGGGAGCTGTTTTTT. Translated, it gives CASSPDSSYGELFF.

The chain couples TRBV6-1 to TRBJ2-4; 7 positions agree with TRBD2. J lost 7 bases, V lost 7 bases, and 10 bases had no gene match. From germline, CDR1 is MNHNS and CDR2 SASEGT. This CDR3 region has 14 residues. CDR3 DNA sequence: TGTGCCAGCACTACGGGGAATAGCGGGAACATTCAGTACTTC. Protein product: CASTTGNSGNIQYF.

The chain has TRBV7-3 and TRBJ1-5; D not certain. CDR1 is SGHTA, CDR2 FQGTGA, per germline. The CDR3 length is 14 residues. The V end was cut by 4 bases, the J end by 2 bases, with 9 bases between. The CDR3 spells CASSSRPGNQPQHF. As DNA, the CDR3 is TGTGCCAGCAGCTCGAGGCCCGGCAATCAGCCCCAGCATTTT.

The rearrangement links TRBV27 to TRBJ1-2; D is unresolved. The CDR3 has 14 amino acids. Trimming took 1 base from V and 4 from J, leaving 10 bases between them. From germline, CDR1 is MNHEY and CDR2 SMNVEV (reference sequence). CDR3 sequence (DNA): TGTGCCAGCAGTTTATTTGATTTCGGCTATGGCTACACCTTC. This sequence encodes CASSLFDFGYGYTF.

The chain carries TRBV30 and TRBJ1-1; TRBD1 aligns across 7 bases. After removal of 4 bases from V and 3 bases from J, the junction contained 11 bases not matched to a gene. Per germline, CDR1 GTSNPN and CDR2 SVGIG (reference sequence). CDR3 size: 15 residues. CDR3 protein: CAWNRGGNLDTEAFF. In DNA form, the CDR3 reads TGTGCCTGGAACAGGGGCGGGAATTTGGACACTGAAGCTTTCTTT.

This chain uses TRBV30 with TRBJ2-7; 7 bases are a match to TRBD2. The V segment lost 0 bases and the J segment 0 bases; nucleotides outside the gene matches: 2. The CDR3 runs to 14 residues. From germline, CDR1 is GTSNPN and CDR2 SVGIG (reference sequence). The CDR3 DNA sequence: TGTGCCTGGAGTGTGGGGGGGAGCTCCTACGAGCAGTACTTC. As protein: CAWSVGGSSYEQYF.

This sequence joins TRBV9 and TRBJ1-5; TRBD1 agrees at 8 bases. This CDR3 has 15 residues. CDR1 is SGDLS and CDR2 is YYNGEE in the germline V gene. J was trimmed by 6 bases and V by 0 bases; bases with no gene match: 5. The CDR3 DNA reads TGTGCCAGCAGCGTAGGGACGGGGACAGGTCAGCCCCAGCATTTT. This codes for CASSVGTGTGQPQHF.

The CDR3 DNA is TGTGCCAGCAGTGAAGCCGTCAGGGGGGCGTGTACCTTC. It codes for CASSEAVRGACTF. This chain uses TRBV6-1 with TRBJ1-2; 7 bases match TRBD1. Germline V lookup: CDR1 MNHNS, CDR2 SASEGT. Trimming removed 0 bases from V and 14 bases from J; junction bases left unmatched: 9. CDR3 length: 13 amino acids.

This CDR3 reads CASSLVGETQYF. The CDR3, as DNA: TGTGCCAGCAGCTTAGTCGGAGAGACCCAGTACTTC. V and J are TRBV7-2 and TRBJ2-5; no clear D gene. CDR1 is SGHTA, CDR2 FQGNSA, per germline. The CDR3 extends over 12 amino acids. V was shortened by 1 base and J by 4 bases, with 4 bases between the two germline ends.

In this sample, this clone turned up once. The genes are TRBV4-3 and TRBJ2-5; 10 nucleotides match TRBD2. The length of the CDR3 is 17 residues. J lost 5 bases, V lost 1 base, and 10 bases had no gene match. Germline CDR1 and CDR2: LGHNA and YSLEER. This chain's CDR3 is CASSQGQEAGGGETQYF. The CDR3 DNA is TGCGCCAGCAGCCAAGGGCAGGAAGCGGGAGGGGGGGAGACCCAGTACTTC.

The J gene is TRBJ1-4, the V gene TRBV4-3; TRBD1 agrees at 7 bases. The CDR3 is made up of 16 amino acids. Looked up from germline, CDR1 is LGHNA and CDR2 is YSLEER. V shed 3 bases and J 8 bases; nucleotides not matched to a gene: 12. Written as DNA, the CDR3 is TGCGCCAGCAGCCAGGGATTCGGGACAGAGGACGAAAAACTGTTTTTT. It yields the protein CASSQGFGTEDEKLFF.